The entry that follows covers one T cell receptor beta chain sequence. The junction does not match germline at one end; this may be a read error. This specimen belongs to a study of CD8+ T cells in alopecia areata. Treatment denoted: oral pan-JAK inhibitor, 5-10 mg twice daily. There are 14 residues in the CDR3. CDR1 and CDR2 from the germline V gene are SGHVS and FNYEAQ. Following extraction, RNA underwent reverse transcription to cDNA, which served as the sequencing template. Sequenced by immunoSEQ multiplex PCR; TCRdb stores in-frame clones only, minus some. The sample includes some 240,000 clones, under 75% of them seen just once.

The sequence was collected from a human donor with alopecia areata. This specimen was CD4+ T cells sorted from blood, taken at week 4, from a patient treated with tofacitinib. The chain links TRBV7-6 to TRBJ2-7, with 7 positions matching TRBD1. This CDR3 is CASSPRQGSDEQYF. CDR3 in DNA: TGTGCCAGCAGCCCCCGACAGGGCTCCGACGAGCAGTACTTC.